The source of this T cell receptor (beta chain) is a study of OX40 agonist ivuxolimab in advanced cancers. Background on the study: Dose-escalation patients had hepatocellular carcinoma, melanoma, renal cell or head and neck cancer. Study results and caveats: Doses of 0.1 to 3.0 mg/kg were accompanied by clonal expansion of CD4+ and CD8+ blood T cells by week 6. Expanded clones were, on average, more numerous in CD8+ T cells than in CD4+.

Autoimmune disease history or systemic immunosuppression disqualified patients. Comment on this clone: Its target is not known.

Measured with immunoSEQ multiplex PCR; TCRdb has only the in-frame clones, and not every one. This sample carries about 33,000 clones, around 84% of them seen once, and the ten largest clones take around a fifth. The TCR sequence derives from an adult with an advanced solid tumor such as melanoma, head and neck, liver or kidney cancer. The specimen was CD4+ or CD8+ T cells sorted from blood, collected in a trial of the OX40 agonist ivuxolimab.

CDR3 sequence: CASSQDSGQGITGELFF. CDR3 in DNA: TGCGCCAGCAGCCAAGATTCTGGGCAGGGTATCACCGGGGAGCTGTTTTTT. The rearrangement joins TRBV4-1 to TRBJ2-2, with D tentatively TRBD1 (5 bases). The ends were cut back, 0 bases at V and 4 bases at J, with 15 bases in the middle. CDR3 length: 17 residues. Germline V gene lookup returns CDR1 MGHRA and CDR2 YSYEKL.